This T cell receptor beta chain was identified in a study of T cell repertoires in cytomegalovirus infection. TCRdb analysed the reads with MiXCR anew, one entry per CDR3 protein. The sample carries some 500,000 distinct CDR3 sequences, 25% to 35% recorded once. V was trimmed by 2 bases and J by 5 bases, leaving 15 bases between them. This CDR3 spans 15 amino acids. Per the germline V gene, CDR1 is SGHTA and CDR2 is FQGNSA. Details on this clonotype: The target antigen is unknown.

The chain combines TRBV7-2 with TRBJ2-5; D is ambiguous. This clonotype was obtained from a human donor in good health (CMV status not recorded). Some clones in this sample may be carry-over from other donors' samples. The sequences come from cultured PBMCs, collected from culture after CMV antigen stimulation. CDR3: CASSLQTSSAETQYF. DNA of the CDR3: TGTGCCAGCAGCTTACAGACATCGAGTGCGGAGACCCAGTACTTC.